The next 14 T cell receptor beta chains were all read from a single sample in a study of T cell repertoires in cytomegalovirus infection. TCRdb re-analysed the reads in MiXCR, keeping a single row per CDR3 protein. The table has some 940,000 distinct CDR3 sequences, 30% to 40% seen once. Their specific antigens are unknown. The sequencing used cultured CD8+ T cells from PBMCs, collected from culture after CMV antigen stimulation. These receptor sequences come from a human donor in good health (CMV status not recorded). Some clones in this sample may be carry-over from other donors' samples.

This clonotype was counted at least ten times. This sequence joins TRBV7-2 and TRBJ2-1; D possibly matches TRBD1 or TRBD2 (5 bases each). This CDR3 is 13 amino acids long. The germline V gene encodes CDR1 SGHTA and CDR2 FQGNSA. V was clipped by 5 bases and J by 8 bases, with 13 bases between them. CDR3 protein: CASSHGTSDEQFF. CDR3 nucleotide sequence: TGTGCCAGCAGCCACGGGACCTCCGATGAGCAGTTCTTC.

V gene TRBV6-1 combines with J gene TRBJ2-4, with unresolved D. V lost 2 bases and J lost 0, with 11 bases in between. This CDR3 comprises 16 residues. Per the germline V gene, CDR1 is MNHNS and CDR2 is SASEGT. DNA for the CDR3: TGTGCCAGCAGTGAACCAGAACTCGTAGCCAAAAACATTCAGTACTTC. Translated: CASSEPELVAKNIQYF.

The CDR3 nucleotides read TGCAGTGCTCCAAACAGGGACTACTATGGCTACACCTTC. Translation: CSAPNRDYYGYTF. This chain connects TRBV20-1 to TRBJ1-2, with D perhaps TRBD1 (6 bases). The V gene's germline CDR1 is DFQATT and CDR2 SNEGSKA (reference sequence). With 5 bases removed from V and 3 bases from J, the gap between germline ends came to 13 bases. This CDR3 region has 13 residues.

Turning to this clonotype: At one end, the junction sequence differs from germline, possibly due to a read error. V and J are TRBV7-6 and TRBJ1-6, with unresolved D. The CDR3 runs to 12 residues. CDR1 is SGHVS, CDR2 FNYEAQ, per germline. CDR3 coding DNA: TGTGCCAGCAGCCCTAATAATTCAACCCTCCACTTT. Residues: CASSPNNSTLHF.

This clonotype was seen more than once but under ten times. The J gene is TRBJ2-7, the V gene TRBV6-2 or TRBV6-3, with 11 nucleotides matching TRBD2. V lost 2 bases and J lost 4; bases outside the gene matches: 10. The CDR3 spans 17 residues. CDR1 and CDR2 (germline): MNHEY, SVGEGT. The CDR3 nucleotides are TGTGCCAGCAGTTACCCGGGGACTAGCGGACGGAAATACGAGCAGTACTTC. It codes for CASSYPGTSGRKYEQYF.

This chain connects TRBV7-3 to TRBJ1-4, with D possibly matching TRBD1 (6 bases). CDR1 and CDR2 (germline): SGHTA, FQGTGA. The CDR3 extends over 16 amino acids. Trimming stripped 10 bases from V and 8 bases from J, with 26 bases between. CDR3 bases: TGTGCCACCTACAATTCAGGGGCAGGCCATGGGGAAAAACTGTTTTTT. This gives the protein CATYNSGAGHGEKLFF.

The sample holds many counts of this clonotype. The rearrangement uses TRBV7-2 and TRBJ2-3, with D possibly matching TRBD1 (5 bases). CDR1 and CDR2 (germline): SGHTA, FQGNSA. The CDR3 spans 15 residues. The V gene lost 1 base and the J gene lost 5 bases, with 13 bases spanning the gap. The CDR3 DNA is TGTGCCAGCAGCTTAGAGGGGAACGCGCAAGATACGCAGTATTTT. Protein sequence: CASSLEGNAQDTQYF.

The sample holds a few counts of this clonotype. The chain carries TRBV7-9 and TRBJ2-3; 9 bases line up with TRBD1. The CDR3 length is 16 residues. The germline V gene encodes CDR1 SEHNR and CDR2 FQNEAQ (reference sequence). The junction had 8 bases not matched to a gene; V was cut back by 5 bases and J by 2 bases. The CDR3, as DNA: TGTGCCAGCAGCCCCCTGACAGGGGGTCTCACAGATACGCAGTATTTT. It encodes CASSPLTGGLTDTQYF.

The chain has TRBV6-5 and TRBJ2-3; 8 bases are shared with TRBD2. This CDR3 contains 15 residues. The trim removed 6 bases at V and 1 base at J, leaving 6 bases unmatched. In germline, CDR1 is MNHEY, CDR2 SVGAGI. CDR3 sequence: CASSQLRGGTDTQYF. Here the CDR3 DNA reads TGTGCCAGCAGCCAGCTGCGGGGGGGCACAGATACGCAGTATTTT.

In its sample, this clonotype was seen many times. V usage is TRBV7-6 and J usage is TRBJ2-1; TRBD2 might be the D (6 bases). The CDR3 runs to 14 residues. Trimming pared 3 bases from V and 6 bases from J, leaving 12 bases between. Germline assignment: CDR1 SGHVS and CDR2 FNYEAQ. The CDR3 DNA is TGTGCCAGCAGCTTCAGACTAGAAGGCAATGAGCAGTTCTTC. Translating gives CASSFRLEGNEQFF. Drawing the rest from reference TRBV7-6 and TRBJ2-1, the complete variable domain is GAGVSQSPRYKVTKRGQDVALRCDPISGHVSLYWYRQALGQGPEFLTYFNYEAQQDKSGLPNDRFSAERPEGSISTLTIQRTEQRDSAMYRCASSFRLEGNEQFFGPGTRLTVL.

The sample holds a few counts of this clonotype. The chain uses TRBV6-1 and TRBJ1-6; D is uncertain. Germline-derived CDR1 and CDR2 are MNHNS and SASEGT. This CDR3 region has 15 residues. V dropped 5 bases and J dropped 0 bases, with 8 bases sitting between them. The DNA for the CDR3 is TGTGCCAGCAGTCGGGCGGGCTCCTATAATTCACCCCTCCACTTT. Protein product: CASSRAGSYNSPLHF.

A few counts support this clonotype. This rearrangement joins TRBV27 to TRBJ1-5, with D uncertain. The V gene lost 6 bases and the J gene lost 3 bases, with 15 bases spanning the gap. Germline CDR1 and CDR2: MNHEY and SMNVEV (reference sequence). This CDR3 is built from 15 residues. The CDR3 reads CASSFGGQLNQPQHF. CDR3 in DNA: TGTGCCAGCAGCTTCGGAGGGCAGCTCAATCAGCCCCAGCATTTT.

This chain joins TRBV10-3 and TRBJ2-1; 7 bases align to TRBD2. V gave up 2 bases and J gave up 6 bases; unmatched junction bases: 10. Germline CDR1 ENHRY, CDR2 SYGVKD. The CDR3 has 16 residues. CDR3 in amino acids: CAISEEGGRGANEQFF. The CDR3 DNA is TGTGCCATCAGTGAGGAGGGAGGGAGAGGGGCCAATGAGCAGTTCTTC.

CDR3 nucleotide sequence: TGTGCCAGCAGCTTCACGGGACACTCCTGGGATGGCTACACCTTC. It codes for CASSFTGHSWDGYTF. The rearrangement links TRBV5-8 to TRBJ1-2; a weak D match, TRBD1 (6 bases). Germline CDR1 SGHTS, CDR2 YDEGEE. The CDR3 has 15 amino acids. The germline V and J ends were trimmed by 2 bases and 6 bases, with 17 bases remaining between them.